This record concerns one TCR beta chain sequence. This clonotype was recorded a few times. The antigen it recognizes is unknown. No base quality information exists; no much larger clone differs at one position. From its cysteine to its phenylalanine, the CDR3 spans 13 amino acids. The only DNA kept is the CDR3, 39 bases in frame from the first base. CDR1 and CDR2 are read off the germline V gene as SQVTM and ANQGSEA. The V end gives up 8 bases and the J end 5 bases, leaving 9 bases in the junction not matched to a gene. The protocol used for the library was PCR. TCRdb shows the sequencer as Illumina HiSeq 2500. Molecular barcoding was employed in the preparation of TCR libraries, with unique molecular identifiers being used to normalize TCRbeta repertoire quantification. Clones were called with MiXCR by TCRdb after fastp trimmed the public reads at Q25, and only in-frame beta chains were retained. Each record represents a unique CDR3 protein, reported with the most common genes and DNA among its rows. The sample records fewer than 700,000 distinct CDR3 sequences, over 10% of which are singletons. The ten most abundant clones make up approximately 2% of the sample.

This sample is drawn from a study of T-cell reconstitution after alpha-beta-depleted transplantation in children (dated by TCRdb to the mid-2010s). At the level of the whole study: Using TCR repertoire profiling, the study followed T-cell immune reconstitution in a quantitative way in children after TCRalphabeta/CD19-depleted allogeneic hematopoietic cell transplantation.

General findings and caveats noted by the study authors: The apparently early alphabetaT-cell count recovery about two months after transplant was reportedly dependent on only several hundred rapidly expanded clones derived from non-depleted graft cells. The high TCRbeta diversity at day 60 in some patients was ascribed to recipient T cells and intrathymic progenitors that had survived conditioning. Over the following months the frequencies of hyperexpanded clones went down, and after one year T-cell counts and TCRbeta diversity were mostly credited to newly produced T cells.

The treatment or condition label here, explained by the study, means: allogeneic hematopoietic cell transplantation with graft depleted of TCRalphabeta T cells and CD19 B cells. Transplant recipients were children who received TCRalphabeta/CD19-depleted allogeneic hematopoietic cell grafts. This chain is built from TRBV29-1 and TRBJ2-5; 9 middle bases align to TRBD2. The source was PBMCs, mostly from graft donor cells, collected 360 days after TCRalphabeta/CD19-depleted stem cell transplant. This clonotype was obtained from a male patient younger than 18 who had a stem cell transplant for acute myeloid leukemia, so the T cells may come from the graft donor. The sequenced DNA is TGCAGCCTCCGGGAGGCGGGGGGGGAGACCCAGTACTTC. This translates into CSLREAGGETQYF.